Following are 29 T cell receptor beta chains from one sample sequenced in a study of technical replicates of blood from several donors. Assay: immunoSEQ multiplex PCR; the TCRdb copy retains only in-frame clones and omits some. In the table there are 95,000 or so clones, approximately 95% of which are singletons. The specimen was T cells isolated from PBMCs. These receptors all come from a human donor in good health.

This clone has only a few counts. This chain uses TRBV6-6 with TRBJ1-1, with D perhaps TRBD1 (6 bases). This CDR3 spans 12 amino acids. CDR1 and CDR2 from the germline V gene are MNHNY and SVGAGI (reference sequence). V lost 5 bases to trimming and J lost 8 bases, with 12 bases between them. As DNA, the CDR3 is TGTGCCAGCAGTGCATCAGACAGGGAAGCTTTCTTT. This encodes CASSASDREAFF.

V usage is TRBV2 and J usage is TRBJ1-1; 7 nucleotides line up with TRBD1. The germline CDR1 and CDR2 sequences are SNHLY and FYNNEI. With V trimmed by 8 bases and J by 4 bases, 10 bases remained unmatched. This CDR3 comprises 14 residues. The CDR3 sequence: CASGRGGLGTEAFF. CDR3 sequence (DNA): TGTGCCAGCGGGAGAGGGGGCTTAGGCACTGAAGCTTTCTTT.

The chain recombines TRBV4-3 with TRBJ2-7, with 12 bases that match TRBD1. The J segment lost 3 bases and the V segment lost 1 base, leaving 1 base of the junction unmatched. The germline V gene encodes CDR1 LGHNA and CDR2 YSLEER. CDR3 length equals 15 residues. The CDR3 nucleotides are TGCGCCAGCAGCCAAGGGGACAGGGGGCACTACGAGCAGTACTTC. Its protein is CASSQGDRGHYEQYF.

V is TRBV20-1 and J is TRBJ1-1; no reliable D call. V was cut by 1 base and J by 9 bases, with 9 bases left in between. The germline gives CDR1 DFQATT, CDR2 SNEGSKA (reference sequence). This CDR3 is built from 11 residues. For the CDR3, the DNA is TGCAGTGCTAGAGGCGGGGATAAAGCTTTCTTT. Amino acids: CSARGGDKAFF.

The chain combines TRBV4-3 with TRBJ1-1; a weak D match, TRBD1 (6 bases). Germline lookup yields CDR1 LGHNA and CDR2 YSLEER. The V end was cut by 3 bases, the J end by 5 bases, with 13 bases between. The CDR3 is made up of 14 amino acids. Here the CDR3 reads CASSQQGLVTEAFF. As DNA, the CDR3 is TGCGCCAGCAGCCAGCAGGGGCTTGTAACTGAAGCTTTCTTT.

The chain employs TRBV14 and TRBJ2-2; TRBD2 matches 10 bases. CDR1 SGHDN and CDR2 FVKESK come from the germline V gene. The ends lost 3 bases at V and 0 bases at J; junction bases unmatched: 1. The CDR3 is made up of 16 amino acids. The CDR3 here is CASSHGLAANTGELFF. The CDR3 DNA reads as TGTGCCAGCAGCCATGGACTAGCGGCGAACACCGGGGAGCTGTTTTTT.

Here the CDR3 DNA reads TGTGCCAGCAGTCCGCTAGTACCCAAAAACATTCAGTACTTC. Amino acid sequence: CASSPLVPKNIQYF. The rearrangement links TRBV6-5 to TRBJ2-4, with D hard to call. V lost 5 bases, J lost 2 bases, and 10 bases lay in between. Per the germline V gene, CDR1 is MNHEY and CDR2 is SVGAGI. The CDR3 has 14 residues.

This chain uses TRBV7-2 with TRBJ2-1; D is unresolved. The CDR3 totals 15 residues. Trimming removed 2 bases at V and 8 bases at J, with 16 bases between. Germline values: CDR1 SGHTA, CDR2 FQGNSA. The DNA of the CDR3 is TGTGCCAGCAGCTTATTTGGGTCAGGCGTTTATGAGCAGTTCTTC. Translating it yields CASSLFGSGVYEQFF.

J is TRBJ2-3 and V is TRBV5-4; D is undetermined. CDR3 length equals 11 residues. CDR1 is SGHNT and CDR2 is YYREEE in the germline V gene (reference sequence). With 3 bases removed from V and 3 bases from J, the gap between germline ends came to 2 bases. The CDR3 sequence: CASSSTDTQYF. The CDR3 nucleotides are TGTGCCAGCAGCTCGACAGATACGCAGTATTTT.

This clone was seen once. The chain couples TRBV9 to TRBJ1-1, with TRBD1 as a possible D gene (5 bases). There are 13 residues in the CDR3. V was shortened by 4 bases and J by 7 bases, with 14 bases between the two germline ends. Germline V gene sequence: CDR1 SGDLS, CDR2 YYNGEE. Here the CDR3 reads CASSRRWGGEAFF. In DNA, the CDR3 is TGTGCCAGCAGCCGGAGATGGGGGGGTGAAGCTTTCTTT.

This chain links TRBV19 with TRBJ1-1, with TRBD1 as a possible D gene (6 bases). Germline V gene sequence: CDR1 LNHDA, CDR2 SQIVND (reference sequence). The V gene lost 8 bases and the J gene lost 1 base, with 8 bases spanning the gap. The CDR3 contains 12 residues. CDR3 coding DNA: TGTGCCAGTGACAGGTGGAACACTGAAGCTTTCTTT. It is translated as CASDRWNTEAFF.

The chain has TRBV19 and TRBJ2-1; D call uncertain. This CDR3 has 13 amino acids. CDR1 and CDR2 (germline): LNHDA, SQIVND (reference sequence). Trimming removed 3 bases at V and 3 bases at J, with 6 bases between. This chain's CDR3 is CASSMARYNEQFF. Written as DNA, the CDR3 is TGTGCCAGTAGTATGGCCCGCTACAATGAGCAGTTCTTC.

This clone was seen just once. The chain uses TRBV7-3 and TRBJ2-5; perhaps TRBD2 as D (7 bases). The V gene lost 1 base and the J gene lost 5 bases, with 14 bases spanning the gap. Germline loops: CDR1 SGHTA, CDR2 FQGTGA. The CDR3 contains 15 residues. The chain's CDR3 is CASSLNVGGLETQYF. The DNA of the CDR3 is TGTGCCAGCAGCTTAAATGTCGGGGGGCTGGAGACCCAGTACTTC.

The chain employs TRBV5-4 and TRBJ1-2; D is perhaps TRBD1 (5 bases). This CDR3 comprises 13 residues. Trimming shortened V by 3 bases and J by 5 bases, and 11 bases separated the two germline ends. CDR1 and CDR2 from the germline V gene are SGHNT and YYREEE (reference sequence). The CDR3: CASSYDSDYGYTF. The CDR3, as DNA: TGTGCCAGCAGCTATGACAGTGATTATGGCTACACCTTC.

In nucleotides, the CDR3 is TGTGCCAGCAGCGTATTTGGGACAGGGGGCGCTGGGTATGGCTACACCTTC. Translation: CASSVFGTGGAGYGYTF. This sequence joins TRBV9 and TRBJ1-2; 12 bases agree with TRBD1. The CDR3 runs 17 residues. Germline lookup yields CDR1 SGDLS and CDR2 YYNGEE. Losses at the gene ends were 1 base for V and 5 bases for J; bases not matched to a gene: 9. Full variable domain (remainder filled in from reference TRBV9 and TRBJ1-2): DSGVTQTPKHLITATGQRVTLRCSPRSGDLSVYWYQQSLDQGLQFLIQYYNGEERAKGNILERFSAQQFPDLHSELNLSSLELGDSALYFCASSVFGTGGAGYGYTFGSGTRLTVV.

This chain connects TRBV28 to TRBJ1-4; D call uncertain. V was shortened by 6 bases and J by 10 bases, with 18 bases between the two germline ends. The CDR3 runs to 14 residues. CDR1 is MDHEN, CDR2 SYDVKM, per germline. Here the CDR3 DNA reads TGTGCCAGCAGCCGTGGAATCCCAAGAGGAAAACTGTTTTTT. Translation gives CASSRGIPRGKLFF.

DNA of the CDR3: TGTGCCAGCGCGCCCCGGGACAGGGTTGCGGCCGGGGAGCTGTTTTTT. Its translation is CASAPRDRVAAGELFF. This chain connects TRBV27 to TRBJ2-2; 9 bases match TRBD1. With 8 bases clipped from V and 6 bases from J, the junction kept 13 bases outside the gene matches. The CDR3 spans 16 residues. CDR1 MNHEY and CDR2 SMNVEV come from the germline V gene (reference sequence).

The chain couples TRBV2 to TRBJ2-3; tentatively, D is TRBD1 (6 bases). V lost 4 bases and J 5 bases, leaving 16 bases between the germline ends. The CDR3 spans 15 residues. Germline CDR1 reads SNHLY; CDR2 reads FYNNEI. DNA of the CDR3: TGTGCCAGCAGTGTAACAGGGAGTGTAGGAGATACGCAGTATTTT. The encoded protein is CASSVTGSVGDTQYF.

This chain links TRBV28 with TRBJ1-5; possibly TRBD1 for D (6 bases). The germline V gene has CDR1 MDHEN and CDR2 SYDVKM. The CDR3 has 12 residues. Deletions cut 7 bases from V and 6 bases from J, with 10 bases between. DNA of the CDR3: TGTGCCAGCATCATCAGGGGTCAGCCCCAGCATTTT. Protein product: CASIIRGQPQHF.

V is TRBV7-3 and J is TRBJ2-1; 7 bases map to TRBD2. Trimming took 5 bases from V and 3 from J; bases not matched to a gene: 10. There are 16 residues in the CDR3. Per the germline V gene, CDR1 is SGHTA and CDR2 is FQGTGA. Written as DNA, the CDR3 is TGTGCCAGCAGCAAGAACCTCGGGACTAACTACAATGAGCAGTTCTTC. Its translation: CASSKNLGTNYNEQFF.

This chain uses TRBV18 with TRBJ1-2; tentatively, D is TRBD1 (6 bases). The ends were cut back, 4 bases at V and 6 bases at J, with 18 bases in the middle. The CDR3 runs 15 residues. Germline CDR1 KGHSH, CDR2 LQKENI. CDR3: CASSRNGAGVNGYTF. CDR3 nucleotides: TGTGCCAGCTCACGTAACGGGGCAGGGGTGAATGGCTACACCTTC.

This clone was detected once. V and J are TRBV29-1 and TRBJ1-2; tentatively, D is TRBD1 (6 bases). The CDR3 has 12 amino acids. The V gene lost 7 bases and the J gene lost 0 bases, with 9 bases spanning the gap. The germline V gene has CDR1 SQVTM and CDR2 ANQGSEA. CDR3 sequence (DNA): TGCAGCGCAACAGGGACTAACTATGGCTACACCTTC. As protein: CSATGTNYGYTF.

The V and J genes are TRBV6-5 and TRBJ1-2; perhaps TRBD1 as D (5 bases). V lost 5 bases, J lost 4 bases, and 11 bases lay in between. Per germline, CDR1 MNHEY and CDR2 SVGAGI. The CDR3 runs to 13 residues. CDR3 sequence (DNA): TGTGCCAGCAGTCCGACAGCTACCTATGGCTACACCTTC. Translated: CASSPTATYGYTF.

The V gene is TRBV6-5, the J gene TRBJ1-2; 8 nucleotides align to TRBD1. The germline V gene has CDR1 MNHEY and CDR2 SVGAGI. The CDR3 length is 15 residues. After removal of 3 bases from V and 8 bases from J, the junction contained 11 bases not matched to a gene. In nucleotides, the CDR3 is TGTGCCAGCAGTTATTACCCAGGGGGCATCTACGGCTACACCTTC. Protein: CASSYYPGGIYGYTF.

This clone came up once. The chain uses TRBV29-1 and TRBJ2-7; 10 bases match TRBD2. V lost 5 bases, J lost 3 bases, and 10 bases stayed unmatched. CDR1 is SQVTM, CDR2 ANQGSEA, per germline. The CDR3 loop spans 15 amino acids. The CDR3 coding sequence is TGCAGCGTTCCTAGCCCTAGCGGGGGATACTACGAGCAGTACTTC. Amino acids: CSVPSPSGGYYEQYF.

The gene calls are TRBV13 and TRBJ1-2, with 8 bases aligning to TRBD1. The V and J ends lost 3 bases and 8 bases, in that order; junction bases with no gene match: 26. Germline assignment: CDR1 PRHDT and CDR2 FYEKMQ (reference sequence). The CDR3 covers 20 residues. The CDR3 loop reads CASSLGPSVLTGGRDEGYTF. CDR3 sequence (DNA): TGTGCCAGCAGCTTGGGACCCTCGGTTTTAACAGGGGGGCGGGATGAGGGCTACACCTTC.

A single count supports this clone. V and J are TRBV28 and TRBJ1-2, with a possible D match to TRBD1 (5 bases). Germline V gives CDR1 MDHEN, CDR2 SYDVKM. The CDR3 runs to 15 residues. V gave up 2 bases and J gave up 8 bases, with 18 bases separating them. In DNA, the CDR3 is TGTGCCAGCAGTTTAACGACCGGCAGGGTGGAGGGCTACACCTTC. Protein: CASSLTTGRVEGYTF.

Concerning this clone itself: Distinct nucleotide sequences in the sample also encode this CDR3. The genes are TRBV7-3 and TRBJ2-1; TRBD2 might be the D (6 bases). This CDR3 comprises 15 residues. Germline V CDR1 and CDR2: SGHTA, FQGTGA. V dropped 3 bases and J dropped 4 bases, with 13 bases sitting between them. The CDR3, as DNA: TGTGCCAGCAGCTTCGGGCTGGCGGGGTACAATGAGCAGTTCTTC. It specifies CASSFGLAGYNEQFF.

The V and J genes are TRBV18 and TRBJ1-2; TRBD1 might be the D (5 bases). The germline V gene has CDR1 KGHSH and CDR2 LQKENI. This CDR3 has 15 amino acids. V shed 3 bases and J shed 4 bases, with 15 bases lying between them. CDR3 region: CASSPEGTGGYGYTF. The CDR3, as DNA: TGTGCCAGCTCACCGGAGGGGACTGGCGGCTATGGCTACACCTTC.